This record covers a single T cell receptor beta chain. Its antigen is not known. A much larger clone differs by one base, so this may be a read error. Samples had at least 7 million PBMCs isolated from them. This record belongs to a study of blood T cells in healthy people across ages. Turning to the study itself: T cells yielded about one barcoded beta molecule per two cells through template switching. Study-wide results and limits: Strong correlation existed between TCR beta diversity and naive T cell percentage. Older age went with lower TCR beta diversity per million T cells, in a roughly linear way.

The germline V and J ends were trimmed by 8 bases and 13 bases, with 27 bases remaining between them. CDR3 size: 15 residues. Germline loops: CDR1 SEHNR, CDR2 FQNEAQ (reference sequence). A second about 6 to 11 cycle PCR used barcoded and J-beta primers. TCRdb recomputed calls from the 5' RACE reads with MiXCR, one row per CDR3 protein. The profile shows about 640,000 distinct CDR3 sequences, approximately 30% of them singletons. The sequenced sample consisted of blood. J is TRBJ2-1 and V is TRBV7-9, with a weak D call TRBD1 (5 bases). The sequence came from a woman of 80 years or more in good health. DNA of the CDR3: TGTGCCAGCTTCCGGTATCGACAGCGACAAGAGACCCAGTTCTTC. It encodes CASFRYRQRQETQFF.